This entry is about one T cell receptor beta chain. Its antigen is unidentified. The sample belongs to a study of response to subunit inactivated influenza vaccine. Findings of the study overall: The authors suggested that every seasonal influenza vaccination recruits few new T cells.

TCRdb redid the calling of the RT-PCR reads with MiXCR, one entry per CDR3 protein. The data show under 500,000 distinct CDR3 sequences, with approximately 11% seen just once and around 12% held by the top ten. V lost 0 bases, J lost 7 bases, and 10 bases lay in between. The germline CDR1 and CDR2 sequences are DFQATT and SNEGSKA (reference sequence). The CDR3 is made up of 13 amino acids. The TCR was taken from a man aged 50 or older who received an inactivated influenza vaccine. Sample: PBMCs from blood, taken 40 to 50 days after vaccination. The rearrangement links TRBV20-1 to TRBJ1-5; TRBD1 is a possible D gene (5 bases). Written as DNA, the CDR3 is TGCAGTGCTAGAGATGTAGGGGAACAGCCCCAGCATTTT. This gives the protein CSARDVGEQPQHF.